These 29 T cell receptor beta chains came from one sample sequenced in a study of blood T cell repertoires in COVID-19. TCRdb's copy holds only in-frame clones and misses some; the assay was immunoSEQ multiplex PCR. The table lists roughly 180,000 clones, more than 80% of them singletons, with 6.5% to 9% in the top ten. Sequencing was performed on peripheral blood. The receptors were sampled from a woman in her sixties or seventies with acute or convalescent COVID-19.

This clone was counted a single time. The chain has TRBV30 and TRBJ1-1, with D possibly TRBD1 on 5 matching bases. The V end was cut by 4 bases, the J end by 10 bases, with 16 bases between. Germline CDR1 and CDR2: GTSNPN and SVGIG (reference sequence). This CDR3 contains 12 residues. The CDR3 spells CAWTRGTPLAFF. CDR3 DNA sequence: TGTGCCTGGACTCGTGGGACTCCTTTAGCTTTCTTT.

The V call is TRBV7-9, the J call TRBJ1-2, with 7 nucleotides matching TRBD1. V gave up 1 base and J gave up 4 bases; unmatched junction bases: 9. This CDR3 contains 16 residues. CDR1 is SEHNR and CDR2 is FQNEAQ in the germline V gene (reference sequence). CDR3 loop: CASSLGILTGFYGYTF. CDR3 nucleotide sequence: TGTGCCAGCAGCTTAGGGATCCTGACAGGGTTCTATGGCTACACCTTC.

This clone has just one count. The chain uses TRBV9 and TRBJ2-1; maybe TRBD2 (6 bases). The V and J ends lost 2 bases and 6 bases respectively, with 21 bases between them. This CDR3 spans 17 amino acids. CDR1 SGDLS and CDR2 YYNGEE come from the germline V gene. The CDR3 bases are TGTGCCAGCAGCGTTTTGGGGACCTCACCGCGGGGCAATGAGCAGTTCTTC. This gives the protein CASSVLGTSPRGNEQFF.

Here the CDR3 reads CASSFSRSGNEQFF. The CDR3 bases are TGTGCCAGCAGTTTCTCTAGGTCCGGCAATGAGCAGTTCTTC. The V gene is TRBV27, the J gene TRBJ2-1, with D hard to call. The CDR3 runs to 14 residues. In germline, CDR1 is MNHEY, CDR2 SMNVEV (reference sequence). Trimming took 3 bases from V and 6 from J, leaving 12 bases between them.

This sequence joins TRBV7-9 and TRBJ2-7; 11 nucleotides line up with TRBD1. In germline, CDR1 is SEHNR, CDR2 FQNEAQ (reference sequence). Unmatched junction bases numbered 5, after V lost 1 base and J lost 6 bases. CDR3 length: 15 residues. The chain's CDR3 is CASSLGTGGIFEQYV. CDR3 nucleotide sequence: TGTGCCAGCAGCTTAGGGACAGGGGGCATCTTCGAGCAGTACGTC.

This clone turned up a few times. The V call is TRBV6-2 or TRBV6-3, the J call TRBJ2-1; 10 nucleotides match TRBD2. Germline V CDR1 and CDR2: MNHEY, SVGEGT. This CDR3 has 17 residues. V trimming: 0 bases; J trimming: 4 bases; junction bases outside the gene matches: 6. In DNA, the CDR3 is TGTGCCAGCAGTTACTCGTGGACTAGCGGTATTTACAATGAGCAGTTCTTC. Amino acid sequence: CASSYSWTSGIYNEQFF.

The chain carries TRBV10-3 and TRBJ2-7, with 10 bases fitting TRBD2. The CDR3 has 14 amino acids. With V trimmed by 2 bases and J by 10 bases, 8 bases remained unmatched. Germline V gives CDR1 ENHRY, CDR2 SYGVKD. The CDR3 here is CAISEGLAGVSQYF. In DNA, the CDR3 is TGTGCCATCAGTGAGGGGCTAGCGGGAGTCTCACAGTACTTC.

The V call is TRBV6-1, the J call TRBJ1-2, with a possible D match to TRBD1 (6 bases). The germline gives CDR1 MNHNS, CDR2 SASEGT. Trimming left V 0 bases short and J 6 bases short, with 11 bases between. CDR3 length: 14 residues. This CDR3 reads CASSEAYRDDGYTF. In nucleotides, the CDR3 is TGTGCCAGCAGTGAAGCATACAGGGATGATGGCTACACCTTC.

The chain couples TRBV7-2 to TRBJ2-2; 7 nucleotides line up with TRBD2. This CDR3 is 15 amino acids long. J was trimmed by 1 base and V by 8 bases; bases with no gene match: 7. CDR1 and CDR2 (germline): SGHTA, FQGNSA. CDR3 nucleotide sequence: TGTGCCAGCGGTCAGGGAGGGAGGAACACCGGGGAGCTGTTTTTT. The encoded protein is CASGQGGRNTGELFF.

V usage is TRBV28 and J usage is TRBJ1-5; TRBD1 might be the D (5 bases). Deletions cut 2 bases from V and 4 bases from J, with 9 bases between. The CDR3 is 14 residues long. CDR1 is MDHEN, CDR2 SYDVKM, per germline. The DNA for the CDR3 is TGTGCCAGCAGTTTAGAGCGACAGAATCAGCCCCAGCATTTT. Translated, it gives CASSLERQNQPQHF.

The V call is TRBV11-2, the J call TRBJ2-7, with D perhaps TRBD1 (6 bases). CDR1 and CDR2 (germline): SGHAT, FQNNGV. The CDR3 sequence is 13 residues long. The V end was cut by 7 bases, the J end by 5 bases, with 15 bases between. The CDR3: CASNQRGGHEQYF. The DNA for the CDR3 is TGTGCCAGCAACCAACGAGGGGGACACGAGCAGTACTTC.

V and J are TRBV9 and TRBJ2-6; 7 bases fit TRBD1. J gave up 0 bases and V 3 bases, and 9 bases lay outside the gene matches. CDR3 size: 18 residues. The V gene's germline CDR1 is SGDLS and CDR2 YYNGEE. CDR3 region: CASSERQGHNSGANVLTF. For the CDR3, the DNA is TGTGCCAGCAGCGAACGACAGGGACACAACTCTGGGGCCAACGTCCTGACTTTC.

V gene TRBV3-1 (or the pseudogene TRBV3-2) combines with J gene TRBJ2-1, with 9 bases fitting TRBD2. J gave up 4 bases and V 4 bases, and 8 bases lay outside the gene matches. This CDR3 has 16 amino acids. Per the germline V gene, CDR1 is LGHDT and CDR2 is YNNKEL (reference sequence). CDR3 loop: CASSPLASGNYNEQFF. DNA for the CDR3: TGTGCCAGCAGCCCCCTGGCTAGCGGGAATTACAATGAGCAGTTCTTC.

The V gene is TRBV6-5, the J gene TRBJ1-5; D may be TRBD1 (5 bases). The CDR3 is 14 residues long. The V end lost 4 bases, the J end lost 4 bases, and 11 bases lay between the germline ends. The germline gives CDR1 MNHEY, CDR2 SVGAGI. CDR3 sequence: CASSSPDKNQPQHF. The DNA of the CDR3 is TGTGCCAGCAGTTCCCCGGACAAAAATCAGCCCCAGCATTTT.

The gene calls are TRBV5-1 and TRBJ1-6, with 7 bases identical to TRBD1. This CDR3 contains 14 residues. Germline CDR1 and CDR2: SGHRS and YFSETQ. J lost 8 bases, V lost 2 bases, and 4 bases had no gene match. In DNA form, the CDR3 reads TGCGCCAGCAGCTTAGGACAGGACCATTCACCCCTCCACTTT. This encodes CASSLGQDHSPLHF. Drawing the rest from reference TRBV5-1 and TRBJ1-6, the complete variable domain is KAGVTQTPRYLIKTRGQQVTLSCSPISGHRSVSWYQQTPGQGLQFLFEYFSETQRNKGNFPGRFSGRQFSNSRSEMNVSTLELGDSALYLCASSLGQDHSPLHFGNGTRLTVT.

The chain carries TRBV11-2 and TRBJ2-2, with 8 positions matching TRBD2. The V segment lost 3 bases and the J segment 5 bases; nucleotides outside the gene matches: 8. This CDR3 is 16 amino acids long. Germline V CDR1 and CDR2: SGHAT, FQNNGV. CDR3 DNA: TGTGCCAGCAGCTTGGGGATAGCGGGACCAACCGGGGAGCTGTTTTTT. Protein product: CASSLGIAGPTGELFF. Looking up the rest from reference TRBV11-2 and TRBJ2-2 gives the full variable domain: EAGVAQSPRYKIIEKRQSVAFWCNPISGHATLYWYQQILGQGPKLLIQFQNNGVVDDSQLPKDRFSAERLKGVDSTLKIQPAKLEDSAVYLCASSLGIAGPTGELFFGEGSRLTVL.

The chain links TRBV15 to TRBJ2-2; tentatively, D is TRBD2 (6 bases). The CDR3 is 16 residues long. The V end was cut by 2 bases, the J end by 1 base, with 11 bases between. Germline CDR1 reads LNHNV; CDR2 reads YYDKDF (reference sequence). The CDR3 coding sequence is TGTGCCACCAGCAGACCGGGACTGGAGAACACCGGGGAGCTGTTTTTT. It encodes CATSRPGLENTGELFF.

The chain recombines TRBV7-3 with TRBJ2-1; D is unresolved. The CDR3 is 12 residues long. Deletions cut 0 bases from V and 8 bases from J, with 5 bases between. Germline loops: CDR1 SGHTA, CDR2 FQGTGA. DNA of the CDR3: TGTGCCAGCAGCTTAACGGGCCATGAGCAGTTCTTC. Its translation is CASSLTGHEQFF.

The rearrangement uses TRBV4-2 and TRBJ2-2; TRBD2 matches 8 bases. The CDR3 extends over 17 amino acids. Germline V gene lookup returns CDR1 LGHNA and CDR2 YNFKEQ. Trimming took 3 bases from V and 1 from J; bases not matched to a gene: 7. The CDR3 sequence: CASSQAGAGGNTGELFF. CDR3 coding DNA: TGTGCCAGCAGCCAGGCCGGGGCGGGAGGGAACACCGGGGAGCTGTTTTTT.

The gene calls are TRBV5-1 and TRBJ2-1, with 11 bases aligning to TRBD2. Germline CDR1 SGHRS, CDR2 YFSETQ. The trim removed 2 bases at V and 9 bases at J, leaving 7 bases unmatched. The CDR3 loop spans 15 amino acids. CDR3 residues: CASSFGLAGGIEQFF. CDR3 nucleotide sequence: TGCGCCAGCAGCTTCGGCCTAGCGGGAGGAATTGAGCAGTTCTTC.

The CDR3 DNA sequence: TGCGCCAGCAGCAAAACGGGAGGGCCGGGCAATGAGCAGTTCTTC. As protein: CASSKTGGPGNEQFF. This chain joins TRBV10-1 and TRBJ2-1, with 8 positions matching TRBD2. J lost 6 bases, V lost 6 bases, and 10 bases had no gene match. This CDR3 comprises 15 residues. CDR1 and CDR2 from the germline V gene are WNHNN and SYGVQD (reference sequence).

This chain connects TRBV10-1 to TRBJ1-1, with TRBD1 matching 9 bases. V shed 4 bases, J shed 5 bases, and the junction held 2 bases outside the gene matches. The CDR3 is made up of 13 amino acids. Germline CDR1 and CDR2: WNHNN and SYGVQD (reference sequence). The CDR3 reads CASSGQGGTEAFF. The CDR3, as DNA: TGCGCCAGCAGTGGACAGGGGGGTACTGAAGCTTTCTTT.

This clone has a handful of counts. The chain couples TRBV7-9 to TRBJ2-7, with TRBD1 matching 8 bases. The J segment lost 6 bases and the V segment lost 5 bases, leaving 15 bases of the junction unmatched. This CDR3 has 16 residues. Germline V gives CDR1 SEHNR, CDR2 FQNEAQ (reference sequence). CDR3 nucleotides: TGTGCCAGCAGCCGCGCCGGGACAGGTCCTTTGGCCGAGCAGTACTTC. The encoded protein is CASSRAGTGPLAEQYF.

The genes are TRBV18 and TRBJ2-7; TRBD1 might be the D (5 bases). With 2 bases removed from V and 2 bases from J, the gap between germline ends came to 10 bases. This CDR3 spans 14 amino acids. Germline values: CDR1 KGHSH, CDR2 LQKENI. The CDR3 DNA sequence: TGTGCCAGCTCACCAAAGGGGCCTACCTACGAGCAGTACTTC. Its translation is CASSPKGPTYEQYF. The full variable domain, rest sourced from reference TRBV18 and TRBJ2-7, is NAGVMQNPRHLVRRRGQEARLRCSPMKGHSHVYWYRQLPEEGLKFMVYLQKENIIDESGMPKERFSAEFPKEGPSILRIQQVVRGDSAAYFCASSPKGPTYEQYFGPGTRLTVT.

The V call is TRBV2, the J call TRBJ2-5; a weak D match, TRBD2 (6 bases). Trimming took 8 bases from V and 2 from J, leaving 15 bases between them. CDR3 size: 14 residues. From germline, CDR1 is SNHLY and CDR2 FYNNEI. CDR3 nucleotides: TGTGCCAGCCTACGAGGTAGCGGACAAGAGACCCAGTACTTC. This gives the protein CASLRGSGQETQYF.

The chain has TRBV6-2 or TRBV6-3 and TRBJ2-1; tentatively, D is TRBD2 (5 bases). The CDR3 totals 17 residues. Trimming shortened V by 0 bases and J by 0 bases, and 12 bases separated the two germline ends. Germline V gives CDR1 MNHEY, CDR2 SVGEGT. This CDR3 is CASSYSASGSSYNEQFF. The CDR3, as DNA: TGTGCCAGCAGTTACTCCGCCAGCGGTAGCTCCTACAATGAGCAGTTCTTC.

The V call is TRBV12-5, the J call TRBJ2-3; 10 nucleotides agree with TRBD2. Germline V gene sequence: CDR1 LGHNT, CDR2 FRNRAP. This CDR3 spans 16 amino acids. V was clipped by 3 bases and J by 0 bases; unmatched bases: 3. CDR3 sequence reads: CASGLGLAASTDTQYF. As DNA, the CDR3 is TGTGCTAGTGGTTTAGGACTAGCGGCGAGCACAGATACGCAGTATTTT.

The chain links TRBV28 to TRBJ1-2, with TRBD1 matching 8 bases. The CDR3 sequence is 15 residues long. V gave up 6 bases and J gave up 3 bases; unmatched junction bases: 9. From germline, CDR1 is MDHEN and CDR2 SYDVKM. CDR3 loop: CASSLRDRRHYGYTF. The CDR3 nucleotides are TGTGCCAGCAGCCTCCGGGACAGGAGACACTATGGCTACACCTTC.

The V and J genes are TRBV28 and TRBJ1-1; TRBD1 matches 7 bases. Germline CDR1 is MDHEN and CDR2 is SYDVKM. The trim removed 5 bases at V and 1 base at J, leaving 7 bases unmatched. This CDR3 spans 15 amino acids. In nucleotides, the CDR3 is TGTGCCAGCAGTACCGACAGGGTGGCGAACACTGAAGCTTTCTTT. This gives the protein CASSTDRVANTEAFF. Full variable domain (missing parts from reference TRBV28 and TRBJ1-1): DVKVTQSSRYLVKRTGEKVFLECVQDMDHENMFWYRQDPGLGLRLIYFSYDVKMKEKGDIPEGYSVSREKKERFSLILESASTNQTSMYLCASSTDRVANTEAFFGQGTRLTVV.